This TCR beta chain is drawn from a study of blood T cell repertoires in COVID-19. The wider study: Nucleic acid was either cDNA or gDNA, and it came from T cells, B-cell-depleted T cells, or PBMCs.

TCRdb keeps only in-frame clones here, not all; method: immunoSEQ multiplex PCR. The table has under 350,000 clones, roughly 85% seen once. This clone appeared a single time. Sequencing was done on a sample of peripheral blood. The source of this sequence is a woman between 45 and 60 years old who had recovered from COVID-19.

CDR3 coding DNA: TGTGCCAGCAGTTACTCGTTCGTAGCGGGGGTTAACGAGCAGTACTTC. Protein: CASSYSFVAGVNEQYF. This chain joins TRBV6-5 and TRBJ2-7; 9 bases line up with TRBD2. Germline CDR1 reads MNHEY; CDR2 reads SVGAGI. The length of the CDR3 is 16 residues. V shed 0 bases, J shed 5 bases, and the junction held 8 bases outside the gene matches.